This TCR beta chain is drawn from a study of cytomegalovirus exposure and HLA in healthy donors (dated by TCRdb to the late 2010s). About the investigation overall: According to an earlier analysis of a few hundred of the donors, 150 million to 200 million T cells yielded over 100 million unique TCR beta sequences and approximately 280 Gb of sequence data. An early release covering roughly 580 HLA-typed donors comprised approximately 300 gigabases of sequencing data and some 79 million unique TCR sequences. The genetic ancestry cluster associated with self-reported Caucasian donors included 65% to 90% of the 350 to 500 genotyped donors. The study aimed to test whether signatures of past pathogen exposure could be identified by cataloging public T cell receptors. The study profiled the T cell repertoires of about 720 subjects by immunosequencing and related them to cytomegalovirus serostatus. Along with the roughly 700-subject first cohort, a separate validation cohort of about 110 different subjects was used. To predict cytomegalovirus infection status, the study brought together high-throughput TCR immunosequencing, statistical association of individual TCRs with disease status, and machine learning. In a later analysis, previously published TCR beta repertoires from about 670 donors were re-analyzed and high-resolution HLA genotyping was added so that TCR occurrence patterns could be studied. Rather than drawing on any new phenotypic data, the later analysis identified candidate immune exposures from TCR beta sequences and the way those sequences occurred across donors. An earlier analysis of 500 to 750 of the donors applied high-throughput TCR beta sequencing to assess whether each TCR beta V gene segment acted as functional or pseudogenic. Donor age, sex, ethnicity and CMV serostatus were compiled alongside the repertoire data. A later genetic analysis took genome-wide SNP genotypes for 398 of the 666 donors and used that subset as a discovery cohort. All discovery cohort repertoires had been generated on a single sequencing platform. Both class I and class II loci were covered by HLA typing, at four-digit resolution. Typing coverage varied by locus: 629-630 donors for A, B, C, DRB1 and DQB1; more than 500 for DQA1; around 570 for DPA1; approximately 490 for DPB1. Roughly five DR-DQ haplotypes were treated as single units for association and clustering because of strong linkage in the cohort. Among roughly 370 genotyped donors of the cohort, an average of roughly 240,000 unique TCR beta nucleotide sequences were sequenced per donor, roughly 20% of them non-productive. Study-level results and caveats: A later analysis found that TCR association rates varied across HLA loci, with DRB1 alleles showing the most associated TCRs and HLA-C alleles the fewest. In an earlier analysis of approximately 590 of the donors, most TCR beta V segments were observed in productive rearrangements about 87% or about 30% of the time, broadly matching IMGT annotations. Because some donors lacked HLA typing at each locus, the association tests relied only on the typed subset. A further reported finding was that TCR beta sequences accurately predicted the HLA-A and HLA-B alleles for most subjects in the first cohort. In a later analysis, 16,951 TCR beta sequences were associated with specific HLA alleles at a false discovery rate of 0.05. Because the 87-base-pair reads could not distinguish some IMGT-functional V segments, including TRBV6-2 and TRBV6-3, those segments were excluded. A later analysis found that HLA-associated TCR beta chains were more clonally expanded and had lower generation probabilities than equally common non-associated chains. Correlated functional status among segregating V segments might be attributable to linkage disequilibrium, but an unknown experimental factor could not be ruled out. A later analysis found that most CMV-associated TCR beta chains appeared HLA-restricted, with HLA associations seemingly driven largely by CMV exposure. Because counts were too low, 15 to 20 rarely observed V segments, including chromosome 9 orphons, were excluded from the earlier analysis of several hundred of the donors. According to a later genetic analysis, donors in an Asian-associated ancestry cluster had fewer N-insertions in productive TCRs than the approximately 630-donor mean. A cluster of highly shared sequence variants was judged likely to represent a technical artifact of the sequencing pipeline. The classifier was reported to diagnose cytomegalovirus status with high specificity and sensitivity in both the original and validation cohorts. According to the authors, the approach could potentially be generalized to other disease states and immunological phenotypes. An association between a missense DCLRE1C variant and V-gene and J-gene trimming of TCR beta chains was found in a later genetic analysis and replicated in an independent cohort. CMV serostatus was the only immune exposure information available for the cohort. Several of the top co-occurrence clusters appeared to be linked to parvovirus B19, influenza, CMV and Epstein-Barr virus, according to a later analysis. Only TCR beta chains were sequenced in this cohort, and the absence of alpha or paired-chain data limited detectable features. Across donors, most TCR sequences were observed very rarely, whereas some public TCRs were present in many individuals. A total of fewer than 200 TCR beta chains were listed by the study as associated with cytomegalovirus. In vitro tests confirmed that a few of the cytomegalovirus-associated TCR beta chains recognize cytomegalovirus antigens. When HLA alleles, especially DR and DQ, strongly co-occurred, TCR associations were difficult to assign to individual alleles. The presence/absence analyses assumed that sequencing depth was roughly uniform across donors, and that assumption may not be true.

Notes on this clone: Its specific antigen is unknown. The CDR3 end shows no conserved phenylalanine or tryptophan, and so a read error is likely. The DNA is left out, because the CDR3 cannot be placed on it with certainty; the CDR3 is given as TCRdb lists it.

Libraries were prepared through the immunoSEQ multiplex PCR assay. For the multiplex PCR, a mixture combining 60 forward primers for TCR Vbeta segments and 13 reverse primers for TCR Jbeta segments was used. A multiplex PCR assay on genomic DNA amplified the CDR3 region of rearranged TCR beta genes. The Illumina HiSeq System was used to sequence the amplified TCR beta libraries as 87-base-pair reads. On the study's bioinformatics: A later analysis tallied around 82 million unique TCR beta chains across the 666 repertoires, and approximately 12 million of those chains were shared by two or more donors. A nearest-neighbor algorithm error-corrected the raw reads and collapsed the reads into unique sequences, merging closely related sequences to remove PCR and sequencing errors. Alignment of CDR3 sequences to IMGT reference sequences was used to assign V, D and J gene segments. For a sequence to be retained, at least a six-nucleotide match to both a V gene segment and a J gene segment was required. Rearrangements were called productive when the CDR3 lacked stop codons and stayed in frame with V and J; all others were non-productive. CDR3 was defined by IMGT convention, running from the second conserved V-encoded cysteine to the conserved J-encoded phenylalanine. The earlier analysis of a few hundred of the donors excluded sequences that lacked an unambiguous match to a single V gene segment. In an earlier analysis of 587 of the donors, a V segment was called functional when productive rearrangements were above 56.7%, and segregating when the standard deviation between donors exceeded 5%. A statistical classification framework was developed to diagnose cytomegalovirus status using the catalog of TCR beta chain sequences. In a later analysis, TCR nucleotide sequences were compared against IMGT/GENE-DB human TR gene sequences so that V and J genes could be assigned. In a later analysis, CDR3 sequences and most-parsimonious VDJ recombination scenarios were assigned using the TCRdist pipeline. A later analysis defined each TCR beta chain by its CDR3 amino acid sequence plus V-gene family, and excluded reads lacking a unique V-gene family. To address suspected cross-contamination and a sequencing artifact, a later analysis removed several hundred highly shared, low-generation-probability nucleotide sequences. A later analysis calculated a clonal expansion index for each public chain from normalized within-repertoire ranks of inferred template counts. A later analysis computed generation probabilities with a VDJ recombination model fitted to out-of-frame rearrangements, and checked the results against IGoR. Hypergeometric tests were used in a later analysis to score TCR-TCR, TCR-HLA and TCR-CMV co-occurrence, with a repertoire-size bias correction applied to the TCR pairs. In a later analysis, false discovery rates were estimated by permuting HLA or CMV assignments 20 times. A later analysis grouped co-occurring TCRs with DBSCAN, adding TCRdist sequence similarity when clustering within HLA-allele-positive subsets. For co-occurrence clustering, repertoires with fewer than 30,000 or more than 120,000 public chains were excluded, along with four or five repertoires with anomalous nucleotide sharing. In TCRdb, the immuneACCESS table is reduced to in-frame sequences with V and J assigned. These tables do not hold every clone; where another copy was compared, an unresolved V gene accounts for under half, and the others remain unexplained. That table gives V, J and clone size, and the DNA gave D and trimming. This sample has some 170,000 clones in its table, and about 69% of those were observed once. The ten largest make up roughly 2.5% of the sample.

With termini counted, the CDR3 has 9 amino acids. The germline V gene (reference sequence) provides CDR1 WNHNN and CDR2 SYGVQD. In total, 630 or so healthy bone marrow donors made up the cohort. Cohort members were all nominally healthy when sampled, although unrecorded immune exposures were likely present. Of the 690 or so cohort members, about 280 had positive CMV serostatus and 350 to 450 had negative CMV serostatus, and CMV serostatus was not recorded for the donor. Every donor gave a peripheral blood sample, and the peripheral blood mononuclear cells from that sample were used for TCR beta sequencing. Genomic DNA extraction from the blood cell samples was performed with the Qiagen DNeasy Blood Extraction Kit.

Sequencing was carried out using PBMCs. This TCR was recovered from a human donor in good health. The chain is encoded by TRBV10-1 joined to TRBJ1-1; the D call of TRBD1 is as the table states it, not checked on the DNA. The CDR3 reads CASTPDRRM.